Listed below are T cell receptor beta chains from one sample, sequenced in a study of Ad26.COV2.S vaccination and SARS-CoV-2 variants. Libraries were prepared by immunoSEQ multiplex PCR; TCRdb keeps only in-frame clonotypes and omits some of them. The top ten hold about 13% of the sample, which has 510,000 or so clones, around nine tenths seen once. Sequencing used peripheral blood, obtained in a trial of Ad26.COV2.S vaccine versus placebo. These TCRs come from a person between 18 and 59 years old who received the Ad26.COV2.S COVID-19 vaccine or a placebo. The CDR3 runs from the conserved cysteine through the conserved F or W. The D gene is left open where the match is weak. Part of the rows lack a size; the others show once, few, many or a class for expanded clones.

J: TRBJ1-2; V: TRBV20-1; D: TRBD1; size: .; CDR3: CSASDRGPYGYTF; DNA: TGCAGTGCTAGTGACAGGGGCCCCTATGGCTACACCTTC
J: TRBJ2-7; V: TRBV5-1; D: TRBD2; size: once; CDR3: CASSPGLAGGPVYEQYF; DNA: TGCGCCAGCAGCCCGGGACTAGCGGGAGGGCCAGTCTACGAGCAGTACTTC
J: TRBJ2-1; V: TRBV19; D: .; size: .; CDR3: CASTEPAQGNEQFF; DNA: TGTGCCAGTACCGAACCTGCCCAGGGGAATGAGCAGTTCTTC
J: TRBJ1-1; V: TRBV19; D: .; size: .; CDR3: CASSILLGTEAFF; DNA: TGTGCCAGTAGTATATTGCTGGGGACTGAAGCTTTCTTT
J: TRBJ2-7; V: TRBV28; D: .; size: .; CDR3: CASSAPRHEQYF; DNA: TGTGCCAGCAGTGCCCCACGGCACGAGCAGTACTTC
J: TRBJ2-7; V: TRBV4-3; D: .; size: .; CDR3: CASSQDSGGASYEQYF; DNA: TGCGCCAGCAGCCAAGATTCTGGGGGGGCCTCCTACGAGCAGTACTTC
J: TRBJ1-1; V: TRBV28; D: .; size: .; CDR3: CASSLIDRNTEAFF; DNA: TGTGCCAGCAGTTTAATTGACAGGAACACTGAAGCTTTCTTT
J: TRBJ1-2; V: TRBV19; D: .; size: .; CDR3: CASTFRENNYGYTF; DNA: TGTGCCAGTACCTTCCGGGAAAACAACTATGGCTACACCTTC
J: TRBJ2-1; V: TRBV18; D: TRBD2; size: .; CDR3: CASLDRGGLAGGHVYNEQFF; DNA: TGTGCCAGCTTGGACAGGGGAGGGCTAGCGGGAGGACATGTCTACAATGAGCAGTTCTTC
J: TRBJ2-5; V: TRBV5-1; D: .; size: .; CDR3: CASSSGGLQETQYF; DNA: TGCGCCAGCAGCTCCGGAGGGCTACAAGAGACCCAGTACTTC
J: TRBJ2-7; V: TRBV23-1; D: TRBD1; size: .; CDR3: CASSPGTGQFFSYEQYF; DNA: TGCGCCAGCAGTCCCGGGACAGGGCAGTTCTTTAGCTACGAGCAGTACTTC
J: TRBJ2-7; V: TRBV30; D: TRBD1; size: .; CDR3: CAWSNPGQGTYEQYF; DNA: TGTGCCTGGAGTAACCCGGGACAGGGGACCTACGAGCAGTACTTC